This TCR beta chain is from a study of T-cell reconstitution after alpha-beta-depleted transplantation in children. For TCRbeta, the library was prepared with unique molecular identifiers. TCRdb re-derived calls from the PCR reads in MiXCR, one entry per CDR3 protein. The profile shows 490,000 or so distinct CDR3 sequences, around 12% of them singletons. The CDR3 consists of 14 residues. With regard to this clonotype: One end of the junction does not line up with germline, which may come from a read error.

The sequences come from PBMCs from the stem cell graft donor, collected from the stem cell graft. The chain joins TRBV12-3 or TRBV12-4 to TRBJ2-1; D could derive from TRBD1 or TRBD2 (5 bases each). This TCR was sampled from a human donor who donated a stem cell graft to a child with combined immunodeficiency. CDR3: CSSSFPGAANEQFF. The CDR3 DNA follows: TGTTCCAGCAGTTTTCCCGGGGCTGCCAATGAGCAGTTCTTC.